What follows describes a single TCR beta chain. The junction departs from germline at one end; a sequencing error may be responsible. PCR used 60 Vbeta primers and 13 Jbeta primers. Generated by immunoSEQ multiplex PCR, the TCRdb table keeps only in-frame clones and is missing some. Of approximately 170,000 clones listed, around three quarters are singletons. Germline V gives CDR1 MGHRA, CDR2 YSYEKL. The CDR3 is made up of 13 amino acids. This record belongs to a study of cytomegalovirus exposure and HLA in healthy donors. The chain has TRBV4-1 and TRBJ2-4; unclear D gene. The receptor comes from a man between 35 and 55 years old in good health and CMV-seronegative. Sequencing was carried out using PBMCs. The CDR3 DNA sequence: TGCGCCAGCAGCTCTGAGACCAAAAACAGTCAGTACTTC. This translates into CASSSETKNSQYF.